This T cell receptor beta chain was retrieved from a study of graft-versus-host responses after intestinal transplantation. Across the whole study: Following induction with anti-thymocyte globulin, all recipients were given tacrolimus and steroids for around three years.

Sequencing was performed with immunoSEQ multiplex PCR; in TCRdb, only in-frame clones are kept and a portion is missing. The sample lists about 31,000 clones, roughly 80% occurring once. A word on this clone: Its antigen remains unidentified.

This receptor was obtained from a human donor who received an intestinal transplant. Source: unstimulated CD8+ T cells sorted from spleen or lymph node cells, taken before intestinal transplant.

In nucleotides, the CDR3 is TGCGCCAGCTCAGGGACAACTATATCCTACGAGCAGTACTTC. Translating it yields CASSGTTISYEQYF. The rearrangement joins TRBV5-1 to TRBJ2-7; tentatively, D is TRBD1 (6 bases). Looked up from germline, CDR1 is SGHRS and CDR2 is YFSETQ. V was cut by 7 bases and J by 1 base, with 15 bases left in between. The CDR3 is 14 amino acids.